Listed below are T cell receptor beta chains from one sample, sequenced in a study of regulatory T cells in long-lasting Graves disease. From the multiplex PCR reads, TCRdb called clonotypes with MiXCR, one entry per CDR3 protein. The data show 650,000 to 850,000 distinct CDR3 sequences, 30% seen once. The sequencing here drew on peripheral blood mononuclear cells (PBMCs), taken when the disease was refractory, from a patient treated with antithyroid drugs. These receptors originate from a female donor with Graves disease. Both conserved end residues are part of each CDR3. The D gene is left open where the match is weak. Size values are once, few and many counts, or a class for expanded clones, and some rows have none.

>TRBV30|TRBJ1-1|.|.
CAWGGLRDAFF
TGTGCCTGGGGAGGGCTTAGAGATGCTTTCTTT
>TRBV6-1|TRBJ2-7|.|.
CASSTRDMSSYEQYF
TGTGCCAGCAGTACCCGGGACATGAGCTCCTACGAGCAGTACTTC
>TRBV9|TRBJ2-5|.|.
CASSHNGQCQETQYF
TGTGCCAGCAGCCATAACGGACAGTGTCAGGAGACCCAGTACTTC
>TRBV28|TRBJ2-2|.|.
CASSSPTGPNTGELFF
TGTGCCAGCAGTTCCCCTACCGGGCCTAACACCGGGGAGCTGTTTTTT
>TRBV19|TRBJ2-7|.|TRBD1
CASSITRGTAVWEQYF
TGTGCCAGTAGTATTACCAGGGGGACGGCTGTCTGGGAGCAGTACTTC
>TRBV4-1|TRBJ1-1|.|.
CASSQDPRGPGHPNTEAFF
TGCGCCAGCAGCCAAGATCCTCGGGGACCGGGACATCCGAACACTGAAGCTTTCTTT
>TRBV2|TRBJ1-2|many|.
CASSEAGRGNYGYTF
TGTGCCAGCAGTGAAGCTGGGCGGGGAAACTATGGCTACACCTTC
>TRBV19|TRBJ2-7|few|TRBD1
CASSPQARGLHYEQYF
TGTGCCAGTAGTCCCCAAGCGAGGGGGCTGCACTACGAGCAGTACTTC
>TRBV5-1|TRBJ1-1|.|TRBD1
CASSFTGQGSEAFF
TGCGCCAGCAGCTTTACTGGACAGGGGTCCGAAGCTTTCTTT
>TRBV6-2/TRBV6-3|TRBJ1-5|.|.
CASSRAGLSNQPQHF
TGTGCCAGCAGTAGGGCCGGGCTTAGCAATCAGCCCCAGCATTTT
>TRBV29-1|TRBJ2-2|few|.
CSVQTGLPNTGELFF
TGCAGCGTTCAAACGGGACTCCCAAACACCGGGGAGCTGTTTTTT
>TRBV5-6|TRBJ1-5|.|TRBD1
CASSLTGQAFNQPQHF
TGTGCCAGCAGCTTGACGGGACAGGCGTTCAATCAGCCCCAGCATTTT
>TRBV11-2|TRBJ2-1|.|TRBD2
CASSLSSGRYNEQFF
TGTGCCAGCAGCTTATCTAGCGGGAGGTACAATGAGCAGTTCTTC
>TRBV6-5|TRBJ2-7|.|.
CASSYSGLDGYEQYF
TGTGCCAGCAGTTACTCGGGACTCGACGGGTACGAGCAGTACTTC
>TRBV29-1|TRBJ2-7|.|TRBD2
CSVLLAGGGEQYF
TGCAGCGTTTTACTAGCGGGGGGAGGTGAGCAGTACTTC
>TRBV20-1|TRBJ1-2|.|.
CSARGREEANYGYTF
TGCAGTGCTAGAGGCAGGGAGGAAGCTAACTATGGCTACACCTTC
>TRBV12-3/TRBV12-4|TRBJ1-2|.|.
CASSFPGRYGYTF
TGTGCCAGCAGTTTCCCCGGCAGATATGGCTACACCTTC
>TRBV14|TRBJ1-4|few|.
CASSQFQATNEKLFF
TGTGCCAGCAGCCAATTCCAGGCAACTAATGAAAAACTGTTTTTT
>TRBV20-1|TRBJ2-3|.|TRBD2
CSAFPFRLAGGSDTQYF
TGCAGTGCTTTCCCCTTTAGGCTAGCGGGAGGGTCCGATACGCAGTATTTT
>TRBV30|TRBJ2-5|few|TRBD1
CAWSGLGQGRETQYF
TGTGCCTGGAGTGGCCTGGGACAGGGTCGGGAGACCCAGTACTTC
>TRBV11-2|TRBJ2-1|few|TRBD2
CASSSNPGLAGEQFF
TGTGCCAGCAGCTCTAACCCGGGACTAGCGGGAGAGCAGTTCTTC
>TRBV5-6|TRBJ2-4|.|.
CASSYRTAKNIQYF
TGTGCCAGCAGTTACCGGACAGCCAAAAACATTCAGTACTTC
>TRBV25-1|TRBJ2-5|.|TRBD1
CASSKDRGVGETQYF
TGTGCCAGCAGTAAGGACAGGGGGGTCGGAGAGACCCAGTACTTC
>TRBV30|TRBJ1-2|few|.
CAWSVTGGDYGYTF
TGTGCCTGGAGTGTAACCGGAGGAGATTATGGCTACACCTTC
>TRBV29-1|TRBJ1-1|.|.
CSVLTYTGTLNTEAFF
TGCAGCGTCCTGACCTACACCGGGACGTTGAACACTGAAGCTTTCTTT
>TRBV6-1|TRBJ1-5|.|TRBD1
CASKSDREVDQPQHF
TGTGCCAGCAAATCGGACAGGGAGGTCGATCAGCCCCAGCATTTT
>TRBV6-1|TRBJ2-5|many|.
CASSPELPVAQYF
TGTGCCAGCAGTCCCGAACTCCCAGTGGCCCAGTACTTC
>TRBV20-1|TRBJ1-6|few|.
CSARRGWGSPLHF
TGCAGTGCTAGAAGGGGGTGGGGTTCACCCCTCCACTTT
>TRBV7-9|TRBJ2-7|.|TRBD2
CASSFLAGGLYEQYF
TGTGCCAGCAGTTTCCTAGCGGGAGGGCTGTACGAGCAGTACTTC
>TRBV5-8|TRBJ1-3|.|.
CASPTISGNTIYF
TGTGCCAGCCCAACCATCTCTGGAAACACCATATATTTT
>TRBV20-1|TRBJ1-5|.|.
CSARERQFNNQPQHF
TGCAGTGCTAGAGAGCGGCAGTTCAACAATCAGCCCCAGCATTTT
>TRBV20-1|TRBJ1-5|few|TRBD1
CSARAVGQGIYSNQPQHF
TGCAGTGCTAGAGCGGTGGGACAGGGGATTTATAGCAATCAGCCCCAGCATTTT
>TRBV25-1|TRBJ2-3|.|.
CASSELVGADTQYF
TGTGCCAGCAGTGAATTGGTGGGAGCAGATACGCAGTATTTT
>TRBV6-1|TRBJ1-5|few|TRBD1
CASSRGQDNQPQHF
TGTGCCAGCAGCCGCGGACAGGACAATCAGCCCCAGCATTTT
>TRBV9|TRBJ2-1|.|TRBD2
CASSVWEGGLAGGNEQFF
TGTGCCAGCAGCGTATGGGAGGGGGGACTAGCGGGAGGTAATGAGCAGTTCTTC
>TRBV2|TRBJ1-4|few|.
CASSGRPLTHSTNEKLFF
TGTGCCAGCAGTGGGCGTCCGCTAACCCATTCAACTAATGAAAAACTGTTTTTT
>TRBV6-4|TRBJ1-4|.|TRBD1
CASSYFQGDEKLFF
TGTGCCAGCAGTTACTTCCAGGGGGATGAAAAACTGTTTTTT
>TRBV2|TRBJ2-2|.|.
CASSKPHCSQEPTSIGELFF
TGTGCCAGCAGTAAACCTCACTGTTCTCAGGAGCCGACCAGTATAGGGGAGCTGTTTTTT
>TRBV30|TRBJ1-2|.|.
CAWSSGSSDGYTF
TGTGCCTGGAGCTCGGGTTCAAGCGATGGCTACACCTTC
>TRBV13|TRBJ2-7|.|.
CANSLGIGSFYEQYF
TGTGCCAACAGCTTAGGTATTGGGAGTTTCTACGAGCAGTACTTC
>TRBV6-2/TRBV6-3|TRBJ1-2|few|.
CASSYKRAVNYGYTF
TGTGCCAGCAGTTATAAAAGAGCAGTCAACTATGGCTACACCTTC
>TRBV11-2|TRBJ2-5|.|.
CASSYTHRREETQYF
TGTGCCAGCAGCTATACTCATCGGCGGGAAGAGACCCAGTACTTC
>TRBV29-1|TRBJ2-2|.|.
CSVGEPNTGELFF
TGCAGCGTTGGCGAACCAAACACCGGGGAGCTGTTTTTT
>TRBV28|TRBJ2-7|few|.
CASSLYRDGDEQYF
TGTGCCAGCAGTTTATACAGGGACGGGGACGAGCAGTACTTC